One and the same sample provided the 10 T cell receptor beta chains below, sequenced in a study of shared clonotypes between healthy human individuals. Some clones are missing from TCRdb's copy, which holds only in-frame ones; the method was immunoSEQ multiplex PCR. The repertoire holds over 400,000 clones, with over 70% as singletons. Sequenced material: PBMCs. These receptors came from a woman aged 40-49 years in good health. Some clones in this sample may be carry-over from other donors' samples.

This sequence joins TRBV27 and TRBJ2-5; 12 nucleotides agree with TRBD2. Germline V lookup: CDR1 MNHEY, CDR2 SMNVEV (reference sequence). Trimming at V came to 5 bases and at J to 5 bases, leaving 9 bases not matched to a gene. The CDR3 runs to 16 residues. CDR3 protein: CASSPRLAGVGETQYF. For the CDR3, the DNA is TGTGCCAGCAGTCCGCGACTAGCGGGAGTTGGGGAGACCCAGTACTTC.

The chain joins TRBV28 to TRBJ2-7; 11 nucleotides agree with TRBD2. Germline assignment: CDR1 MDHEN and CDR2 SYDVKM. V gave up 7 bases and J gave up 3 bases; unmatched junction bases: 5. CDR3 length: 14 amino acids. CDR3: CASTSSGRFYEQYF. DNA of the CDR3: TGTGCCAGCACCTCTAGCGGGAGGTTCTACGAGCAGTACTTC.

The CDR3 DNA follows: TGTGCCAGCAGCTCCCCTCGGACTAGCGAGACCCAGTACTTC. Protein: CASSSPRTSETQYF. The chain carries TRBV11-2 and TRBJ2-5, with 8 nucleotides matching TRBD2. CDR1 SGHAT and CDR2 FQNNGV come from the germline V gene. After removal of 4 bases from V and 5 bases from J, the junction contained 6 bases not matched to a gene. The CDR3 runs to 14 residues. Variable domain in full (rest from reference TRBV11-2 and TRBJ2-5): EAGVAQSPRYKIIEKRQSVAFWCNPISGHATLYWYQQILGQGPKLLIQFQNNGVVDDSQLPKDRFSAERLKGVDSTLKIQPAKLEDSAVYLCASSSPRTSETQYFGPGTRLLVL.

Concerning this clone itself: Given a far larger clone just one base away, this is likely a sequencing read error. This same CDR3 is encoded by further DNA sequences in the sample. The gene calls are TRBV1 and TRBJ2-1; the table's D call, TRBD2, has no DNA check behind it. TRBV1 is noted as a pseudogene. The CDR3 has 16 residues. The CDR3 here is CTSSHPGTRGYNEQFF. The CDR3 DNA sequence: TGTACCAGCAGCCATCCCGGGACTCGCGGCTACAATGAGCAGTTCTTC.

This chain uses TRBV4-1 with TRBJ1-2, with D unresolved. CDR1 MGHRA and CDR2 YSYEKL come from the germline V gene. The CDR3 spans 14 residues. The V and J ends lost 3 bases and 3 bases respectively, with 11 bases between them. The CDR3 protein is CASSQYRVDYGYTF. CDR3 DNA: TGCGCCAGCAGCCAGTACCGGGTCGACTATGGCTACACCTTC.

With regard to this clone: This may stem from a read error, because a much larger clone lies one nucleotide away. Other DNA sequences in the same sample also yield this CDR3. This chain connects TRBV5-4 to TRBJ1-4, with D hard to call. Germline V gene data show CDR1 as SGHNT and CDR2 as YYREEE (reference sequence). The CDR3 spans 16 residues. The V end was cut by 4 bases, the J end by 5 bases, with 18 bases between. CDR3 sequence: CASSLAPAKMNEKLFF. The CDR3 region has the DNA TGTGCCAGCAGCCTGGCCCCCGCGAAGATGAATGAAAAACTGTTTTTT.

Only one count was recorded for this clone. The CDR3 region is CASSSTTHGTEAFF. In DNA form, the CDR3 reads TGTGCCAGCAGCTCAACGACACACGGCACTGAAGCTTTCTTT. This chain uses TRBV5-4 with TRBJ1-1; D gene ambiguous. The V end was cut by 3 bases, the J end by 4 bases, with 13 bases between. Germline values: CDR1 SGHNT, CDR2 YYREEE (reference sequence). The CDR3 extends over 14 amino acids.

The V gene is TRBV27, the J gene TRBJ2-2; D is unclear. The V end was cut by 2 bases, the J end by 3 bases, with 10 bases between. Germline V lookup: CDR1 MNHEY, CDR2 SMNVEV (reference sequence). This CDR3 is built from 15 residues. This chain's CDR3 is CASSLQLGHTGELFF. The CDR3 nucleotides are TGTGCCAGCAGTTTACAGCTGGGTCACACCGGGGAGCTGTTTTTT.

In the case of this clone: A far larger clone is one base from this, pointing to a likely read error. The same CDR3 arises from other DNA sequences in this sample as well. The J gene is TRBJ2-3, the V gene TRBV28; 9 positions agree with TRBD2. Germline loops: CDR1 MDHEN, CDR2 SYDVKM. CDR3 length: 14 residues. The CDR3 here is CASKGLASSDTQYF. DNA of the CDR3: TGTGCCAGCAAAGGACTAGCGAGCTCAGATACGCAGTACTTT.

The V call is TRBV7-9, the J call TRBJ2-7; D gene unclear. The CDR3 contains 13 residues. V lost 2 bases to trimming and J lost 6 bases, with 11 bases between them. Germline-derived CDR1 and CDR2 are SEHNR and FQNEAQ (reference sequence). This CDR3 reads CASSLKDVSEQYF. The CDR3, as DNA: TGTGCCAGCAGCTTAAAGGACGTGAGCGAGCAGTACTTC. Using reference TRBV7-9 and TRBJ2-7 for the parts outside the CDR3, the full variable domain is DTGVSQNPRHKITKRGQNVTFRCDPISEHNRLYWYRQTLGQGPEFLTYFQNEAQLEKSRLLSDRFSAERPKGSFSTLEIQRTEQGDSAMYLCASSLKDVSEQYFGPGTRLTVT.